The source of this T cell receptor (beta chain) is a study of regulatory T cells in long-lasting Graves disease. Library construction for TCR beta used iRepertoire HTBI primers and Arm-PCR of CDR3 regions. Using its own MiXCR run on the multiplex PCR reads, TCRdb lists one record per CDR3 protein. The sample records under 500,000 distinct CDR3 sequences, roughly 20% being singletons. Time point noted: persistent/refractory GD, antithyroid drugs over 5 years with positive TRAb. PBMC-extracted RNA yielded the TCR library. V dropped 5 bases and J dropped 7 bases, with 8 bases sitting between them. This CDR3 spans 11 amino acids. Germline V gives CDR1 DFQATT, CDR2 SNEGSKA (reference sequence). Ten or more counts support this clonotype.

The receptor comes from a female donor with Graves disease. J is TRBJ1-4 and V is TRBV20-1; D is ambiguous. Specimen: peripheral blood mononuclear cells (PBMCs), collected when the disease was refractory, from a patient treated with antithyroid drugs. CDR3 sequence: CSAADLEKLFF. The CDR3 nucleotides read TGCAGTGCTGCCGACCTTGAAAAACTGTTTTTT.